The clone carrying this T cell receptor beta chain is categorized as medium-sized. The authors' processing: Estimated nucleated cell counts came from reference gene primer amplification. TCRdb keeps only in-frame clones here, not all; method: immunoSEQ multiplex PCR. V, J and clone size are those of that table, while D and trimming were read from the DNA. The profile covers about 130,000 clones, with roughly four fifths appearing a single time and approximately 3% taken by the ten largest. CDR3 size: 17 residues. V lost 4 bases, J lost 10 bases, and 16 bases stayed unmatched. Germline CDR1 reads SEHNR; CDR2 reads FQNEAQ (reference sequence). This sample was included in a study of blood T cell repertoires in COVID-19. Study-level background: There were acute and convalescent COVID-19 samples, and they came from the United States, Italy and Spain. PBMCs, B-cell-depleted T cells, or T cells provided the cDNA or gDNA that made up the material.

Source material: peripheral blood. This chain connects TRBV7-9 to TRBJ1-6; 7 bases fit TRBD1. This clonotype was sampled from an elderly woman with acute or convalescent COVID-19. The chain's CDR3 is CASSSHDRQGIRSPLHF. DNA for the CDR3: TGTGCCAGCAGCTCCCACGACCGACAGGGTATTAGGTCACCCCTCCACTTT.